This TCR beta chain derives from a study of cytomegalovirus exposure and HLA in healthy donors. Broader study findings: Later analysis placed DRB1 highest and HLA-C lowest in TCR association rates, which differed by HLA locus. What was likely a sequencing artifact was a cluster of highly shared sequence variants. In a later analysis, a missense DCLRE1C variant was linked to TCR beta V- and J-gene trimming.

To note about this clone: Antigen specificity is unknown.

V was cut by 8 bases and J by 4 bases, with 16 bases left in between. CDR1 and CDR2 (germline): MNHEY, SMNVEV (reference sequence). CDR3 length: 14 amino acids. It was with 60 Vbeta and 13 Jbeta primers that the PCR ran. Some clones are missing from TCRdb's copy, which holds only in-frame ones; the method was immunoSEQ multiplex PCR. The sample holds hundreds of thousands of clones; about 79% are singletons and the top ten take roughly 1.9%. Likely unrecorded immune exposures existed in these nominally healthy donors. Sequenced material: PBMCs. This TCR was sampled from a man aged 18 to 29 in good health and CMV-seronegative. V and J are TRBV27 and TRBJ2-3; D may be TRBD2 (6 bases). CDR3 region: CASRIIADSDTQYF. CDR3 nucleotide sequence: TGTGCCAGCCGAATTATAGCGGACTCAGATACGCAGTATTTT.